Below are 27 T cell receptor beta chains sequenced from a single sample in a study of beta chain features in type 1 diabetes (dated by TCRdb to 2016 to 2019). What the authors observed across the whole study: In all four CD4+ subsets, TCRB CDR3 length was moderately but significantly shorter in type 1 diabetes patients.

Their antigen targets remain unknown. The protocol used for the library was the immunoSEQ multiplex PCR assay. The entire amount of isolated RNA was reverse transcribed using the High Capacity cDNA Reverse Transcription Kit, so the sequenced TCRB transcripts were expressed ones. Drawn from immuneACCESS, this table holds only the in-frame rearrangements with V and J called that TCRdb kept. Clones are partly lost; checked studies trace under half to an unresolved V gene and leave the rest unexplained. Across this sample there are 95,000 to 110,000 clones, with under 30% seen only once. Jointly, the top ten make up roughly 0.58% of the sample. The sequenced sample was central memory CD4+ T cells from blood. These receptors were collected from a woman between 18 and 29 years old with type 1 diabetes.

V gene TRBV5-1 combines with J gene TRBJ2-3, with D unresolved. The CDR3 spans 15 residues. Germline values: CDR1 SGHRS, CDR2 YFSETQ. V lost 0 bases to trimming and J lost 7 bases, with 15 bases between them. This chain's CDR3 is CASSLGLTLLNTQYF. CDR3 DNA: TGCGCCAGCAGCTTGGGTCTAACCCTTCTAAATACGCAGTATTTT.

This chain connects TRBV7-4 to TRBJ2-7, with D tentatively TRBD1 (5 bases). Germline V lookup: CDR1 SGHVT, CDR2 SQSDAQ. With 7 bases removed from V and 2 bases from J, the gap between germline ends came to 15 bases. The CDR3 has 14 residues. The DNA for the CDR3 is TGTGCCAGCACTAGGGGTGGCGGTACCTACGAGCAGTACGTC. It translates to CASTRGGGTYEQYV.

This clone came up a few times. The chain recombines TRBV18 with TRBJ1-5; D remains ambiguous. V lost 6 bases to trimming and J lost 2 bases, with 11 bases between them. This CDR3 spans 14 amino acids. Germline V lookup: CDR1 KGHSH, CDR2 LQKENI. The CDR3 is CASSPGEGNQPQHF. CDR3 nucleotide sequence: TGTGCCAGCTCGCCCGGGGAGGGCAATCAGCCCCAGCATTTT.

The CDR3 protein is CASSQDRGRGNGYTF. Here the CDR3 DNA reads TGCGCCAGCAGCCAAGATCGCGGCAGGGGGAATGGCTACACCTTC. The gene calls are TRBV4-3 and TRBJ1-2; 7 nucleotides align to TRBD1. CDR1 and CDR2 from the germline V gene are LGHNA and YSLEER. Germline trimming cut 0 bases from V and 6 bases from J; bases unmatched to any gene: 7. There are 15 residues in the CDR3.

The sample holds a few counts of this clone. The rearrangement links TRBV7-9 to TRBJ2-3; maybe TRBD2 (6 bases). V was cut by 1 base and J by 0 bases, with 11 bases left in between. This CDR3 is 16 amino acids long. Germline V lookup: CDR1 SEHNR, CDR2 FQNEAQ (reference sequence). The CDR3 nucleotides read TGTGCCAGCAGCTTAGGAAATAGCGGTAGCACAGATACGCAGTATTTT. Translated: CASSLGNSGSTDTQYF.

This clone was observed a single time. J is TRBJ1-3 and V is TRBV7-2; the match to TRBD1 covers 7 bases. In germline, CDR1 is SGHTA, CDR2 FQGNSA. With V trimmed by 5 bases and J by 0 bases, 7 bases remained unmatched. The CDR3 length is 16 residues. CDR3 coding DNA: TGTGCCAGCAGCCCCTATGGGACAGTCTCTGGAAACACCATATATTTT. Translation: CASSPYGTVSGNTIYF.

The chain combines TRBV30 with TRBJ2-3; TRBD1 matches at 8 bases. V gave up 5 bases and J gave up 11 bases; unmatched junction bases: 9. The CDR3 runs to 12 residues. CDR1 is GTSNPN, CDR2 SVGIG, per germline (reference sequence). CDR3 sequence reads: CAWGQGALEQYF. The CDR3, as DNA: TGTGCCTGGGGACAGGGTGCCTTAGAGCAGTATTTT.

This clone occurred a few times. The V and J genes are TRBV5-1 and TRBJ2-1, with D possibly TRBD1 on 5 matching bases. This CDR3 contains 14 residues. Germline values: CDR1 SGHRS, CDR2 YFSETQ. Trimming cost V 9 bases and J 4 bases, with 17 bases left between them. DNA for the CDR3: TGCGCCACCTGGCCCCAGGGAAGGTACAATGAGCAGTTCTTC. As protein: CATWPQGRYNEQFF.

The rearrangement uses TRBV5-1 and TRBJ1-5, with D possibly TRBD1 on 5 matching bases. Germline values: CDR1 SGHRS, CDR2 YFSETQ. V shed 0 bases and J shed 4 bases, with 14 bases lying between them. The CDR3 is 16 residues long. The CDR3 nucleotides are TGCGCCAGCAGCTTGGGCGAGGCAGGGAATAATCAGCCCCAGCATTTT. Residues: CASSLGEAGNNQPQHF. The complete variable domain, with remaining parts taken from reference TRBV5-1 and TRBJ1-5, reads KAGVTQTPRYLIKTRGQQVTLSCSPISGHRSVSWYQQTPGQGLQFLFEYFSETQRNKGNFPGRFSGRQFSNSRSEMNVSTLELGDSALYLCASSLGEAGNNQPQHFGDGTRLSIL.

This clone was counted only a few times. J is TRBJ1-2 and V is TRBV9; 7 bases match TRBD1. V shed 3 bases, J shed 5 bases, and the junction held 10 bases outside the gene matches. This CDR3 has 15 residues. Germline assignment: CDR1 SGDLS and CDR2 YYNGEE. The CDR3 reads CASSGPLQGKYGYTF. CDR3 bases: TGTGCCAGCAGCGGACCTCTACAGGGGAAGTATGGCTACACCTTC.

The sample holds a few counts of this clone. This chain connects TRBV19 to TRBJ2-5; weak D call: TRBD1 (6 bases). V was pared by 7 bases and J by 4 bases, with 16 bases between. The length of the CDR3 is 14 residues. The germline V gene has CDR1 LNHDA and CDR2 SQIVND (reference sequence). Here the CDR3 DNA reads TGTGCCAGTACGAGGGACACAAGGGGAGAGACCCAGTACTTC. Translated, it gives CASTRDTRGETQYF. The whole variable domain, filled in from reference TRBV19 and TRBJ2-5, reads DGGITQSPKYLFRKEGQNVTLSCEQNLNHDAMYWYRQDPGQGLRLIYYSQIVNDFQKGDIAEGYSVSREKKESFPLTVTSAQKNPTAFYLCASTRDTRGETQYFGPGTRLLVL.

Written as DNA, the CDR3 is TGTGCCAGTAGTATGCGAGTGGATGGCTACACCTTC. Translation gives CASSMRVDGYTF. This chain uses TRBV19 with TRBJ1-2; D is unresolved. V was pared by 3 bases and J by 6 bases, with 8 bases between. The germline V gene encodes CDR1 LNHDA and CDR2 SQIVND (reference sequence). The CDR3 loop spans 12 amino acids.

The chain links TRBV6-6 to TRBJ1-1; 10 bases fit TRBD1. The CDR3 spans 15 residues. With V trimmed by 4 bases and J by 6 bases, 8 bases remained unmatched. CDR1 MNHNY and CDR2 SVGAGI come from the germline V gene (reference sequence). The DNA for the CDR3 is TGTGCCAGCAGTTCCGACAGGGGGCGGTTTTCTGAAGCTTTCTTT. Translation gives CASSSDRGRFSEAFF.

The chain carries TRBV28 and TRBJ2-7; D possibly corresponds to TRBD1 (6 bases). V lost 5 bases to trimming and J lost 3 bases, with 17 bases between them. This CDR3 has 15 amino acids. The germline gives CDR1 MDHEN, CDR2 SYDVKM. The CDR3 loop is CASSKPGEGSYEQYF. The CDR3 coding sequence is TGTGCCAGCAGTAAGCCAGGGGAAGGGAGCTACGAGCAGTACTTC.

The sample holds a few counts of this clone. The genes are TRBV9 and TRBJ2-2; 8 bases are a match to TRBD1. The V and J ends lost 7 bases and 0 bases, in that order; junction bases with no gene match: 5. CDR3 length equals 15 residues. Per the germline V gene, CDR1 is SGDLS and CDR2 is YYNGEE. DNA of the CDR3: TGTGCCAGCTGTCTGGACAGGGCGAACACCGGGGAGCTGTTTTTT. Translating gives CASCLDRANTGELFF.

V is TRBV5-1 and J is TRBJ2-3; 7 bases map to TRBD2. Looked up from germline, CDR1 is SGHRS and CDR2 is YFSETQ. V lost 2 bases to trimming and J lost 3 bases; unmatched junction nucleotides: 6. This CDR3 is built from 15 residues. The CDR3 reads CASSFGEGGTDTQYF. The CDR3 coding sequence is TGCGCCAGCAGCTTCGGGGAGGGCGGGACAGATACGCAGTATTTT. Drawing the rest from reference TRBV5-1 and TRBJ2-3, the complete variable domain is KAGVTQTPRYLIKTRGQQVTLSCSPISGHRSVSWYQQTPGQGLQFLFEYFSETQRNKGNFPGRFSGRQFSNSRSEMNVSTLELGDSALYLCASSFGEGGTDTQYFGPGTRLTVL.

This clone was seen many times. The chain couples TRBV29-1 to TRBJ1-4; D is undetermined. Trimming removed 7 bases from V and 5 bases from J, with 17 bases in between. The germline gives CDR1 SQVTM, CDR2 ANQGSEA. The CDR3 loop spans 14 amino acids. CDR3 nucleotide sequence: TGCAGCGCGAAAAACATGGGAGGAAATGAAAAACTGTTTTTT. As protein: CSAKNMGGNEKLFF.

The gene calls are TRBV5-4 and TRBJ1-3; D is ambiguous. The germline V gene has CDR1 SGHNT and CDR2 YYREEE (reference sequence). V lost 0 bases, J lost 0 bases, and 7 bases lay in between. The CDR3 runs to 15 residues. The CDR3 is CASSLGGPSGNTIYF. The CDR3 nucleotides are TGTGCCAGCAGCTTGGGTGGGCCCTCTGGAAACACCATATATTTT.

The chain combines TRBV6-5 with TRBJ1-2; D uncertain. CDR1 is MNHEY, CDR2 SVGAGI, per germline. The CDR3 is 15 amino acids. The ends were cut back, 6 bases at V and 4 bases at J, with 18 bases in the middle. This CDR3 reads CASRFTDNRSYGYTF. CDR3 sequence (DNA): TGTGCCAGCAGATTTACAGATAATAGATCCTATGGCTACACCTTC.

This clone appeared a few times. Within the sample, other DNA sequences also encode this same CDR3. V usage is TRBV27 and J usage is TRBJ1-2, with 7 bases identical to TRBD1. Per germline, CDR1 MNHEY and CDR2 SMNVEV (reference sequence). Losses at the gene ends were 5 bases for V and 8 bases for J; bases not matched to a gene: 8. The CDR3 has 13 residues. Here the CDR3 reads CASSPHRGDGYTF. In nucleotides, the CDR3 is TGTGCCAGCAGTCCCCACAGGGGTGACGGCTACACCTTC.

This clone was seen only a few times. The genes are TRBV7-2 and TRBJ1-1; D not certain. The CDR3 consists of 13 residues. Germline V CDR1 and CDR2: SGHTA, FQGNSA. The V end was cut by 4 bases, the J end by 3 bases, with 9 bases between. In nucleotides, the CDR3 is TGTGCCAGCAGCTCCACGAGGGACACTGAAGCTTTCTTT. As protein: CASSSTRDTEAFF. Full variable domain (remainder filled in from reference TRBV7-2 and TRBJ1-1): GAGVSQSPSNKVTEKGKDVELRCDPISGHTALYWYRQSLGQGLEFLIYFQGNSAPDKSGLPSDRFSAERTGGSVSTLTIQRTQQEDSAVYLCASSSTRDTEAFFGQGTRLTVV.

This clone came up a few times. V is TRBV18 and J is TRBJ2-3, with 7 bases fitting TRBD1. Germline V lookup: CDR1 KGHSH, CDR2 LQKENI. The CDR3 is 15 residues long. V was pared by 1 base and J by 5 bases, with 6 bases of the junction left unmatched. The CDR3 coding sequence is TGTGCCAGCTCACCACGAGACAGGGATCTAGATACGCAGTATTTT. Translated: CASSPRDRDLDTQYF.

This clone was found once. The rearrangement uses TRBV18 and TRBJ2-2; TRBD1 matches at 11 bases. Germline assignment: CDR1 KGHSH and CDR2 LQKENI. The CDR3 totals 17 residues. The V segment lost 3 bases and the J segment 4 bases; nucleotides outside the gene matches: 7. The CDR3: CASSPFAGTGGTGELFF. The CDR3 region has the DNA TGTGCCAGCTCACCTTTCGCCGGGACAGGGGGCACCGGGGAGCTGTTTTTT.

With respect to this clone: The junction departs from germline at one end; a sequencing error may be responsible. This chain joins TRBV12-5 and TRBJ2-5; D gene uncertain. Per germline, CDR1 LGHNT and CDR2 FRNRAP. The CDR3 extends over 11 amino acids. The chain's CDR3 is CASGSGESQYF. CDR3 nucleotides: TGTGCTAGTGGTTCCGGAGAGAGCCAGTACTTC.

This clone has only a few counts. J is TRBJ2-5 and V is TRBV30, with D unclear. Trimming took off 5 bases at V and 2 bases at J, with 9 bases between the two ends. The CDR3 loop spans 12 amino acids. Germline CDR1 GTSNPN, CDR2 SVGIG (reference sequence). Here the CDR3 reads CAWGPQQETQYF. The DNA for the CDR3 is TGTGCCTGGGGTCCACAGCAAGAGACCCAGTACTTC.

J is TRBJ2-7 and V is TRBV6-5, with 9 bases lining up with TRBD1. V lost 8 bases, J lost 4 bases, and 12 bases stayed unmatched. The CDR3 contains 15 residues. Germline lookup yields CDR1 MNHEY and CDR2 SVGAGI. As DNA, the CDR3 is TGTGCCAGCGGATCCCTTACAGGGGGCAGATACGAGCAGTACGTC. Protein sequence: CASGSLTGGRYEQYV.

A few counts support this clone. The chain joins TRBV7-2 to TRBJ1-1; no clear D. CDR3 length: 14 amino acids. CDR1 SGHTA and CDR2 FQGNSA come from the germline V gene. Trimming shortened V by 1 base and J by 3 bases, and 9 bases separated the two germline ends. The CDR3 region is CASSLGGGYTEAFF. The CDR3 nucleotides read TGTGCCAGCAGCTTAGGAGGAGGGTACACTGAAGCTTTCTTT. Full variable domain (missing parts from reference TRBV7-2 and TRBJ1-1): GAGVSQSPSNKVTEKGKDVELRCDPISGHTALYWYRQSLGQGLEFLIYFQGNSAPDKSGLPSDRFSAERTGGSVSTLTIQRTQQEDSAVYLCASSLGGGYTEAFFGQGTRLTVV.